This is a list of T cell receptor beta chains from one sample in a study of Ad26.COV2.S vaccination and SARS-CoV-2 variants. Clones were sequenced by immunoSEQ multiplex PCR, and TCRdb holds only the in-frame ones, with some missing. The table shows a few hundred thousand clones, with about 83% occurring only once. The input for sequencing was peripheral blood, taken in a trial of Ad26.COV2.S vaccine versus placebo. The receptor source for this set is a person between 18 and 65 years old who received the Ad26.COV2.S COVID-19 vaccine or a placebo. The CDR3 runs from the conserved cysteine through the conserved F or W. Each record gives: V gene, clone size, J gene, D gene, CDR3 DNA, CDR3 protein. D genes are given only for firm matches. Not all rows give a size; the values are once, few, many and, for expanded clones, a class.

v_call: TRBV7-9
clone_size: .
j_call: TRBJ2-1
d_call: .
cdr3_nt: TGTGCCAGCAGCTTACCGACAATCTACAATGAGCAGTTCTTC
cdr3_aa: CASSLPTIYNEQFF

v_call: TRBV4-1
clone_size: .
j_call: TRBJ2-1
d_call: .
cdr3_nt: TGCGCCAGCAGCCAAGACATCGAATCCAATGAGCAGTTCTTC
cdr3_aa: CASSQDIESNEQFF

v_call: TRBV4-3
clone_size: .
j_call: TRBJ1-1
d_call: TRBD1
cdr3_nt: TGCGCCAGCAGCGAGCAGGGGGTTCAAGCTTTCTTT
cdr3_aa: CASSEQGVQAFF

v_call: TRBV4-2
clone_size: .
j_call: TRBJ1-1
d_call: .
cdr3_nt: TGTGCCAGCAGCCAAGATACAAACACTGAAGCTTTCTTT
cdr3_aa: CASSQDTNTEAFF

v_call: TRBV3-1/TRBV3-2
clone_size: .
j_call: TRBJ2-6
d_call: .
cdr3_nt: TGTGCCAGCAGCCAAGAGGGACCGCTCTCTGGGGCCAACGTCCTGACTTTC
cdr3_aa: CASSQEGPLSGANVLTF

v_call: TRBV5-1
clone_size: .
j_call: TRBJ2-7
d_call: .
cdr3_nt: TGCGCCAGCAGCCCGTTTGACCCCGGGACCATATCCTACGAGCAGTACTTC
cdr3_aa: CASSPFDPGTISYEQYF

v_call: TRBV2
clone_size: .
j_call: TRBJ1-1
d_call: .
cdr3_nt: TGTGCCAGCAGTAAGGACAGAAACACTGAAGCTTTCTTT
cdr3_aa: CASSKDRNTEAFF

v_call: TRBV2
clone_size: .
j_call: TRBJ2-6
d_call: TRBD1
cdr3_nt: TGTGCCAGCAGTCGCCGGGACAGGGGGTCTGGGGCCAACGTCCTGACTTTC
cdr3_aa: CASSRRDRGSGANVLTF

v_call: TRBV27
clone_size: few
j_call: TRBJ2-4
d_call: .
cdr3_nt: TGTGCCAGCAGAAAAGGGTGGGCAGGAAACATTCAGTACTTC
cdr3_aa: CASRKGWAGNIQYF

v_call: TRBV19
clone_size: .
j_call: TRBJ2-7
d_call: .
cdr3_nt: TGTGCCAGTAGTCACGGGTACGAGCAGTACTTC
cdr3_aa: CASSHGYEQYF

v_call: TRBV7-9
clone_size: once
j_call: TRBJ1-1
d_call: .
cdr3_nt: TGTGCCAGCAGCTTAGCACGTCAGTGGAACACTGAAGCTTTCTTT
cdr3_aa: CASSLARQWNTEAFF

v_call: TRBV11-2
clone_size: .
j_call: TRBJ1-2
d_call: .
cdr3_nt: TGTGCCAGCAGCCTTAGGAGCCGGGTGGGCTATGGCTACACCTTC
cdr3_aa: CASSLRSRVGYGYTF

v_call: TRBV2
clone_size: few
j_call: TRBJ1-2
d_call: .
cdr3_nt: TGTGCCAGCAGTGTAGCGCAGTCCCTCGGAGACTACACCTTC
cdr3_aa: CASSVAQSLGDYTF

v_call: TRBV3-1/TRBV3-2
clone_size: .
j_call: TRBJ2-1
d_call: .
cdr3_nt: TGTGCCAGCAGCCTTGATTGGATTCAGTTCTTC
cdr3_aa: CASSLDWIQFF

v_call: TRBV7-9
clone_size: .
j_call: TRBJ1-1
d_call: .
cdr3_nt: TGTGCCAGCAGCGCCGACAGGACTGAAGCTTTCTTT
cdr3_aa: CASSADRTEAFF

v_call: TRBV28
clone_size: .
j_call: TRBJ1-3
d_call: .
cdr3_nt: TGTGCCAGCAGTTTGACAACTACAGGCTCTGGAAACACCATATATTTT
cdr3_aa: CASSLTTTGSGNTIYF

v_call: TRBV7-9
clone_size: .
j_call: TRBJ2-5
d_call: .
cdr3_nt: TGTGCCAGCAGCTTTCCCCGGACAGCACAAGAGACCCAGTACTTC
cdr3_aa: CASSFPRTAQETQYF

v_call: TRBV11-3
clone_size: .
j_call: TRBJ2-3
d_call: .
cdr3_nt: TGTGCCAGCAGCTTAACCCCGGGATCAGATACGCAGTATTTT
cdr3_aa: CASSLTPGSDTQYF

v_call: TRBV10-1
clone_size: few
j_call: TRBJ2-7
d_call: .
cdr3_nt: TGCGCCAGTTCAAGGACGGTCTTTTCCGAGCAGTACTTC
cdr3_aa: CASSRTVFSEQYF

v_call: TRBV5-1
clone_size: .
j_call: TRBJ2-1
d_call: .
cdr3_nt: TGCGCCAGCAGCTTGGAGTTTGTCGCGGATGAGCAGTTCTTC
cdr3_aa: CASSLEFVADEQFF

v_call: TRBV13
clone_size: .
j_call: TRBJ1-2
d_call: .
cdr3_nt: TGTGCCAGCAGGTCTCCGGGACGGCACTATTATGGCTACACCTTC
cdr3_aa: CASRSPGRHYYGYTF

v_call: TRBV7-9
clone_size: .
j_call: TRBJ2-7
d_call: .
cdr3_nt: TGTGCCAGCAGCTCCGGCGGCGGGTGGGGCAACGAGCAGTACTTC
cdr3_aa: CASSSGGGWGNEQYF

v_call: TRBV29-1
clone_size: .
j_call: TRBJ2-7
d_call: .
cdr3_nt: TGCAGCGTTGAAACCCCTGTTGCGGACGAGCAGTACTTC
cdr3_aa: CSVETPVADEQYF

v_call: TRBV12-3/TRBV12-4
clone_size: .
j_call: TRBJ2-7
d_call: .
cdr3_nt: TGTGCCAGCAGTCGACGGAACTACGAGCAGTACTTC
cdr3_aa: CASSRRNYEQYF

v_call: TRBV6-1
clone_size: .
j_call: TRBJ2-7
d_call: TRBD2
cdr3_nt: TGTGCCAGCAGTGAAGCGGGGACTAGCGGCTACGAGCAGTACTTC
cdr3_aa: CASSEAGTSGYEQYF

v_call: TRBV30
clone_size: .
j_call: TRBJ1-4
d_call: TRBD1
cdr3_nt: TGTGCCTGGAGTGTCCGCGACAGGGTGCGTGAAAAACTGTTTTTT
cdr3_aa: CAWSVRDRVREKLFF

v_call: TRBV18
clone_size: few
j_call: TRBJ1-5
d_call: .
cdr3_nt: TGTGCCAGCTCACCAGGTCCAAATAGCAATCAGCCCCAGCATTTT
cdr3_aa: CASSPGPNSNQPQHF

v_call: TRBV5-5
clone_size: .
j_call: TRBJ1-5
d_call: .
cdr3_nt: TGTGCCAGCAGCTCCGCAGGTAACAATCAGCCCCAGCATTTT
cdr3_aa: CASSSAGNNQPQHF

v_call: TRBV6-6
clone_size: once
j_call: TRBJ1-3
d_call: .
cdr3_nt: TGTGCCAGCAGTCGAGCCGCGTGGAGGGACTCTGGAAACACCATATATTTT
cdr3_aa: CASSRAAWRDSGNTIYF

v_call: TRBV5-1
clone_size: .
j_call: TRBJ2-7
d_call: .
cdr3_nt: TGCGCCAGCAGCCCGGCAAAGGGGAACGAGCAGTACTTC
cdr3_aa: CASSPAKGNEQYF

v_call: TRBV18
clone_size: .
j_call: TRBJ2-7
d_call: .
cdr3_nt: TGTGCCAGCTCACCACCTGACAGCTCCTACGAGCAGTACTTC
cdr3_aa: CASSPPDSSYEQYF

v_call: TRBV7-2
clone_size: .
j_call: TRBJ2-4
d_call: .
cdr3_nt: TGTGCCAGCAGCCCAGCCGGGGCCCTTGGTCCCAAAAACATTCAGTACTTC
cdr3_aa: CASSPAGALGPKNIQYF

v_call: TRBV27
clone_size: .
j_call: TRBJ2-1
d_call: .
cdr3_nt: TGTGCCAGCAGTCCCACGGTCCTAGTGTACAATGAGCAGTTCTTC
cdr3_aa: CASSPTVLVYNEQFF

v_call: TRBV20-1
clone_size: few
j_call: TRBJ1-4
d_call: .
cdr3_nt: TGCAGTGCCTTTGAGGGTGAAAAACTGTTTTTT
cdr3_aa: CSAFEGEKLFF

v_call: TRBV5-1
clone_size: .
j_call: TRBJ2-7
d_call: TRBD2
cdr3_nt: TGCGCCAGCAGCTTGGGTGGAGCGGGAGGTACCTACGAGCAGTACTTC
cdr3_aa: CASSLGGAGGTYEQYF

v_call: TRBV5-1
clone_size: .
j_call: TRBJ1-2
d_call: .
cdr3_nt: TGCGCCAGCAGCCCTCAAAGCGGGGGGGCCGGTGGCTACACCTTC
cdr3_aa: CASSPQSGGAGGYTF

v_call: TRBV18
clone_size: .
j_call: TRBJ2-6
d_call: .
cdr3_nt: TGTGCCAGCGTGCCCGGGGGAGCTGGGGCCAACGTCCTGACTTTC
cdr3_aa: CASVPGGAGANVLTF

v_call: TRBV28
clone_size: .
j_call: TRBJ1-2
d_call: .
cdr3_nt: TGTGCCAGCAGTTTGGGGACGGTGCTTAGCTATGGCTACACCTTC
cdr3_aa: CASSLGTVLSYGYTF

v_call: TRBV4-3
clone_size: .
j_call: TRBJ2-5
d_call: .
cdr3_nt: TGCGCCAGCAGCCAAGATTTGAGGACGGGTGCGGCCCAGTACTTC
cdr3_aa: CASSQDLRTGAAQYF

v_call: TRBV24-1
clone_size: once
j_call: TRBJ2-1
d_call: TRBD1
cdr3_nt: TGTGCCACCAGTGACCCAGGGACAGGGGCCTACAATGAGCAGTTCTTC
cdr3_aa: CATSDPGTGAYNEQFF

v_call: TRBV30
clone_size: .
j_call: TRBJ1-5
d_call: .
cdr3_nt: TGTGCCTGGAAGTCTCCGGGAGGAAGAGGCAATCAGCCCCAGCATTTT
cdr3_aa: CAWKSPGGRGNQPQHF